The 26 T cell receptor beta chains below were found in one sample sequenced in a study of cytomegalovirus exposure and HLA in healthy donors. PCR used 60 Vbeta primers and 13 Jbeta primers. Method: immunoSEQ multiplex PCR; TCRdb's copy keeps in-frame clones and lacks some. The sample includes about 180,000 clones, around 74% of them seen just once. The sequenced sample was PBMCs. These receptors all come from a male donor in good health and CMV-seronegative.

This clone was seen a few times. The J gene is TRBJ1-1, the V gene TRBV9; 9 nucleotides match TRBD1. J lost 4 bases, V lost 2 bases, and 0 bases had no gene match. The CDR3 consists of 13 residues. Per germline, CDR1 SGDLS and CDR2 YYNGEE. The CDR3 DNA is TGTGCCAGCAGCGTGGACAGGGGCACTGAAGCTTTCTTT. It codes for CASSVDRGTEAFF.

The CDR3 reads CASSEAGQNIQYF. In DNA form, the CDR3 reads TGTGCCAGCAGTGAAGCGGGACAGAACATTCAGTACTTC. The chain has TRBV6-1 and TRBJ2-4, with 7 bases fitting TRBD1. The CDR3 covers 13 residues. Losses at the gene ends were 0 bases for V and 7 bases for J; bases not matched to a gene: 0. In germline, CDR1 is MNHNS, CDR2 SASEGT.

This clone came up a few times. The CDR3: CASSTTVLNIQYF. The CDR3 coding sequence is TGTGCCAGCAGTACCACGGTTTTGAACATTCAGTACTTC. The genes are TRBV28 and TRBJ2-4; D not certain. V lost 5 bases and J lost 7, with 12 bases in between. CDR1 and CDR2 (germline): MDHEN, SYDVKM. This CDR3 is 13 amino acids long. The entire variable domain, with the rest obtained from reference TRBV28 and TRBJ2-4, is as follows: DVKVTQSSRYLVKRTGEKVFLECVQDMDHENMFWYRQDPGLGLRLIYFSYDVKMKEKGDIPEGYSVSREKKERFSLILESASTNQTSMYLCASSTTVLNIQYFGAGTRLSVL.

J is TRBJ1-5 and V is TRBV4-3, with D uncertain. The length of the CDR3 is 13 residues. The germline gives CDR1 LGHNA, CDR2 YSLEER. Trimming stripped 1 base from V and 9 bases from J, with 10 bases between. The CDR3 loop reads CASSQGPLRPQHF. CDR3 nucleotide sequence: TGCGCCAGCAGCCAAGGTCCCTTGAGGCCCCAGCATTTT.

This clone was detected only a few times. CDR3 in amino acids: CASSPLGGNQPQHF. DNA of the CDR3: TGTGCCAGCAGTCCCCTCGGGGGCAATCAGCCCCAGCATTTT. The rearrangement links TRBV27 to TRBJ1-5; D remains ambiguous. Germline V gene data show CDR1 as MNHEY and CDR2 as SMNVEV (reference sequence). V lost 5 bases and J lost 2, with 10 bases in between. The CDR3 spans 14 residues.

V and J are TRBV5-1 and TRBJ2-3, with 7 nucleotides matching TRBD1. CDR1 and CDR2 from the germline V gene are SGHRS and YFSETQ. The CDR3 is 17 residues long. Losses at the gene ends were 4 bases for V and 0 bases for J; bases not matched to a gene: 11. CDR3 sequence: CASSGGRTGASTDTQYF. In nucleotides, the CDR3 is TGCGCCAGCAGCGGGGGACGGACAGGCGCTAGCACAGATACGCAGTATTTT.

The chain uses TRBV5-1 and TRBJ2-5, with 9 bases lining up with TRBD1. The J call may be wrong; the DNA end is better matched by TRBJ2-7. Germline lookup yields CDR1 SGHRS and CDR2 YFSETQ. The CDR3 totals 16 residues. Here the CDR3 reads CASRGISMGQGYEQYF. The CDR3 nucleotides read TGCGCCAGCAGGGGCATATCTATGGGACAGGGCTACGAGCAGTACTTC.

V and J are TRBV27 and TRBJ2-7; tentatively, D is TRBD1 or TRBD2 (7 bases each). The germline V gene has CDR1 MNHEY and CDR2 SMNVEV (reference sequence). The CDR3 extends over 16 amino acids. V shed 4 bases and J shed 6 bases, with 22 bases lying between them. The CDR3 DNA reads TGTGCCAGCAGTTCATCAGGGGGGAGGGGTCTACGCGAGCAGTACTTC. Protein sequence: CASSSSGGRGLREQYF.

The rearrangement uses TRBV9 and TRBJ1-5, with a possible D match to TRBD1 (6 bases). This CDR3 is 13 amino acids long. Trimming removed 1 base from V and 4 bases from J, with 6 bases in between. Germline CDR1 and CDR2: SGDLS and YYNGEE. The DNA of the CDR3 is TGTGCCAGCAGCGTACAGGGGAATCAGCCCCAGCATTTT. It yields the protein CASSVQGNQPQHF.

The chain has TRBV6-5 and TRBJ2-7, with TRBD1 matching 9 bases. From germline, CDR1 is MNHEY and CDR2 SVGAGI. The CDR3 consists of 14 residues. Trimming removed 2 bases from V and 3 bases from J; junction bases left unmatched: 2. The CDR3 DNA is TGTGCCAGCAGTTACCGGGACAGGGTCTACGAGCAGTACTTC. Residues: CASSYRDRVYEQYF.

The chain uses TRBV7-9 and TRBJ1-3; TRBD1 aligns across 7 bases. The V and J ends lost 4 bases and 3 bases, in that order; junction bases with no gene match: 6. The CDR3 runs to 15 residues. The V gene's germline CDR1 is SEHNR and CDR2 FQNEAQ (reference sequence). The CDR3 DNA is TGTGCCAGCAGCTCAGGGGGAGGCCTTGGAAACACCATATATTTT. It translates to CASSSGGGLGNTIYF.

Notes on this clone: The junction and the germline gene differ at one end; a read error may be behind it. The chain links TRBV7-9 to TRBJ1-4; 7 positions agree with TRBD1. CDR1 is SEHNR, CDR2 FQNEAQ, per germline (reference sequence). The CDR3 is 16 amino acids. The CDR3 DNA reads TGTTCCAGCAGCTTAGTGAGACAGGGCCCTAATGAAAAACTGTTTTTT. As protein: CSSSLVRQGPNEKLFF.

This clone was detected a few times. This chain connects TRBV6-6 to TRBJ2-2; 11 bases are shared with TRBD1. The germline V gene encodes CDR1 MNHNY and CDR2 SVGAGI (reference sequence). After removal of 6 bases from V and 8 bases from J, the junction contained 8 bases not matched to a gene. The CDR3 is 15 residues long. Here the CDR3 reads CASSYRDRGEGELFF. The CDR3 bases are TGTGCCAGCAGCTACCGGGACAGGGGGGAAGGGGAGCTGTTTTTT.

The J gene is TRBJ1-5, the V gene TRBV28; 8 nucleotides agree with TRBD1. The CDR3 consists of 17 residues. The V gene end was trimmed by 5 bases and the J gene end by 4 bases; junction bases not matched to a gene: 13. Germline V CDR1 and CDR2: MDHEN, SYDVKM. The CDR3 here is CASSPPGRGLWNQPQHF. The CDR3 DNA is TGTGCCAGCAGTCCCCCAGGCAGGGGGCTGTGGAATCAGCCCCAGCATTTT.

This clone was recorded only once. The V call is TRBV7-2, the J call TRBJ2-7, with D possibly matching TRBD1 (5 bases). Germline assignment: CDR1 SGHTA and CDR2 FQGNSA. There are 15 residues in the CDR3. Between the trimmed V and J ends, which lost 4 bases and 1 base, there was a span of 14 bases. The CDR3 DNA reads TGTGCCAGCAGCTCCCACCAGGGTTATTCCTACGAGCAGTACTTC. It codes for CASSSHQGYSYEQYF.

In its sample, this clone was seen once. The chain combines TRBV14 with TRBJ1-2; no reliable D call. Germline V lookup: CDR1 SGHDN, CDR2 FVKESK. CDR3 size: 15 residues. Trimming pared 0 bases from V and 3 bases from J, leaving 11 bases between. The CDR3 loop is CASSQEYSGYYGYTF. In DNA form, the CDR3 reads TGTGCCAGCAGCCAAGAATACAGCGGATACTATGGCTACACCTTC. Full variable domain (rest looked up from reference TRBV14 and TRBJ1-2): EAGVTQFPSHSVIEKGQTVTLRCDPISGHDNLYWYRRVMGKEIKFLLHFVKESKQDESGMPNNRFLAERTGGTYSTLKVQPAELEDSGVYFCASSQEYSGYYGYTFGSGTRLTVV.

CDR3 protein: CASSERGTASNQPQHF. CDR3 bases: TGTGCCAGCAGTGAAAGGGGGACGGCTAGCAATCAGCCCCAGCATTTT. The chain combines TRBV6-1 with TRBJ1-5, with TRBD1 as a possible D gene (6 bases). Germline CDR1 and CDR2: MNHNS and SASEGT. Deletions cut 2 bases from V and 0 bases from J, with 11 bases between. The CDR3 consists of 16 residues.

This rearrangement joins TRBV6-1 to TRBJ1-5; D perhaps matches TRBD1 (5 bases). This CDR3 is 15 amino acids long. With 2 bases removed from V and 7 bases from J, the gap between germline ends came to 15 bases. The germline V gene encodes CDR1 MNHNS and CDR2 SASEGT. CDR3 amino acids: CASSERGGWTQPQHF. The CDR3 nucleotides are TGTGCCAGCAGTGAAAGGGGAGGGTGGACCCAGCCCCAGCATTTT.

This clone was seen just once. The V and J genes are TRBV6-6 and TRBJ2-7, with D possibly TRBD2 on 5 matching bases. The CDR3 is made up of 14 amino acids. The germline CDR1 and CDR2 sequences are MNHNY and SVGAGI (reference sequence). V was clipped by 6 bases and J by 3 bases, with 15 bases between them. CDR3 protein: CASRHRVEVYEQYF. CDR3 coding DNA: TGTGCCAGCAGACACCGTGTGGAGGTCTACGAGCAGTACTTC.

This clone has only one observation. V gene TRBV5-4 combines with J gene TRBJ2-1; TRBD2 matches at 9 bases. Germline CDR1 is SGHNT and CDR2 is YYREEE (reference sequence). The CDR3 contains 16 residues. J was trimmed by 2 bases and V by 4 bases; bases with no gene match: 7. The CDR3 nucleotides read TGTGCCAGCAGCCTGGGGACTAGCAGGACCTACAATGAGCAGTTCTTC. Amino acids: CASSLGTSRTYNEQFF. Supplemented by reference TRBV5-4 and TRBJ2-1, the full variable domain reads ETGVTQSPTHLIKTRGQQVTLRCSSQSGHNTVSWYQQALGQGPQFIFQYYREEENGRGNFPPRFSGLQFPNYSSELNVNALELDDSALYLCASSLGTSRTYNEQFFGPGTRLTVL.

The chain combines TRBV9 with TRBJ1-1; D unclear. This CDR3 contains 13 residues. V was cut by 3 bases and J by 12 bases, with 18 bases left in between. Germline values: CDR1 SGDLS, CDR2 YYNGEE. CDR3 in DNA: TGTGCCAGCAGCGGACCTGAAGCCACGGAGTCTTTCTTT. It codes for CASSGPEATESFF.

This clone was picked up one time. This sequence joins TRBV25-1 and TRBJ2-7; D gene unclear. This CDR3 has 14 amino acids. The V and J ends lost 1 base and 1 base respectively, with 8 bases between them. Per the germline V gene, CDR1 is MGHDK and CDR2 is SYGVNS. DNA for the CDR3: TGTGCCAGCAGTGAATCCGGTCGTTCCTACGAGCAGTACTTC. Residues: CASSESGRSYEQYF.

The V gene is TRBV7-9, the J gene TRBJ1-5, with a weak D call TRBD1 (6 bases). CDR3 length: 16 residues. Looked up from germline, CDR1 is SEHNR and CDR2 is FQNEAQ (reference sequence). V lost 5 bases and J lost 3, with 17 bases in between. The CDR3 coding sequence is TGTGCCAGCAGCCCACCCGGGGGGCCCCACAATCAGCCCCAGCATTTT. Protein sequence: CASSPPGGPHNQPQHF.

The sample holds one count of this clone. The gene calls are TRBV30 and TRBJ1-2; D perhaps matches TRBD1 (6 bases). This CDR3 is 14 amino acids long. Germline-derived CDR1 and CDR2 are GTSNPN and SVGIG (reference sequence). Trimming removed 5 bases at V and 4 bases at J, with 17 bases between. The chain's CDR3 is CAWARTGLGYGYTF. The CDR3 DNA sequence: TGTGCCTGGGCCCGAACAGGGTTGGGCTATGGCTACACCTTC.

The V call is TRBV2, the J call TRBJ2-1; maybe TRBD1 (6 bases). Germline V gene sequence: CDR1 SNHLY, CDR2 FYNNEI. Trimming took 2 bases from V and 10 from J, leaving 18 bases between them. This CDR3 contains 15 residues. CDR3 in amino acids: CASSEWPGADREQFF. The CDR3 DNA sequence: TGTGCCAGCAGTGAATGGCCAGGGGCTGATCGCGAGCAGTTCTTC.

V gene TRBV5-1 combines with J gene TRBJ1-5; TRBD1 matches 11 bases. The trim removed 4 bases at V and 7 bases at J, leaving 10 bases unmatched. The CDR3 covers 16 residues. Germline CDR1 reads SGHRS; CDR2 reads YFSETQ. CDR3: CASSPGTGGFMQPQHF. In DNA form, the CDR3 reads TGCGCCAGCAGCCCCGGGACAGGGGGATTCATGCAGCCCCAGCATTTT.